The source of this T cell receptor beta chain is a study of beta chain features in type 1 diabetes. Overall study findings and caveats: Diminished insertions and augmented deletions at VDJ junctions characterized type 1 diabetes patients. Significant though moderate, a shortening of TCRB CDR3s appeared in all four CD4+ subsets of Type 1 diabetes patients. Whether TCRB rearrangement is influenced by HLA type went unresolved here.

The CDR3 has 15 residues. V trimming: 5 bases; J trimming: 9 bases; junction bases outside the gene matches: 6. Germline-derived CDR1 and CDR2 are MNHNY and SVGAGI (reference sequence). Expressed TCRB transcripts were sequenced after all isolated RNA was converted to cDNA. There were millions of reads on average in the naive, central memory and regulatory T cell samples. Here immunoSEQ multiplex PCR was the method, and the copy in TCRdb shows in-frame clones only, minus some. The sample holds hundreds of thousands of clones, about 14% seen once. This clone was observed a handful of times. Antigen specificity is unknown. One heparinised draw of blood, averaging roughly 120 mL, came from each donor.

V usage is TRBV6-6 and J usage is TRBJ2-1, with TRBD2 identical over 14 bases. Material for sequencing was naive CD4+ T cells from blood. The receptor was isolated from a man younger than 30 with type 1 diabetes. The CDR3, as DNA: TGTGCCAGCAGTATGGGACTAGCGGGAGCGGGTGAGCAGTTCTTC. Translated, it gives CASSMGLAGAGEQFF.